Below are 30 T cell receptor beta chains sequenced from a single sample in a study of T-cell reconstitution after alpha-beta-depleted transplantation in children. Using unique molecular identifiers, the investigators prepared the TCRbeta library. A single record per CDR3 protein comes from TCRdb applying MiXCR to the PCR reads. Among some 200,000 distinct CDR3 sequences, about a tenth were seen once, and the ten largest hold 28%. This specimen consisted of PBMCs, obtained before TCRalphabeta/CD19-depleted stem cell transplant. The receptors here all came from a child younger than two with acute myeloid leukemia, due to receive a stem cell transplant.

This clonotype was counted many times. This chain connects TRBV5-1 to TRBJ2-7; D gene unclear. Deletions cut 0 bases from V and 3 bases from J, with 10 bases between. The CDR3 covers 14 residues. Germline-derived CDR1 and CDR2 are SGHRS and YFSETQ. The CDR3 is CASSLGTIYYEQYF. The CDR3 DNA reads as TGCGCCAGCAGCTTGGGTACCATCTACTACGAGCAGTACTTC.

This clonotype came up many times. This rearrangement joins TRBV5-1 to TRBJ2-6, with 7 bases lining up with TRBD1. V dropped 2 bases and J dropped 0; count of bases not matched to a gene: 8. Germline CDR1 and CDR2: SGHRS and YFSETQ. This CDR3 region has 18 residues. CDR3 bases: TGCGCCAGCAGCTTTACAGGGGCCTTTAGCTCTGGGGCCAACGTCCTGACTTTC. It translates to CASSFTGAFSSGANVLTF.

Worth noting for this clonotype: Germline is not matched at one junction end, which may reflect a read error. The chain carries TRBV11-3 and TRBJ2-1, with 8 bases lining up with TRBD2. The CDR3 runs to 15 residues. CDR1 and CDR2 (germline): SGHNT, YENEEA. In nucleotides, the CDR3 is TGTGCCAGCAGCTATCTCCCACGGGGGGGAAATGGGCAGTTCTTC. Protein: CASSYLPRGGNGQFF. Full variable domain (remainder filled in from reference TRBV11-3 and TRBJ2-1): EAGVVQSPRYKIIEKKQPVAFWCNPISGHNTLYWYLQNLGQGPELLIRYENEEAVDDSQLPKDRFSAERLKGVDSTLKIQPAELGDSAVYLCASSYLPRGGNGQFFGPGTRLTVL.

This clonotype showed up many times. The J gene is TRBJ2-7, the V gene TRBV7-2, with 7 bases fitting TRBD2. J gave up 1 base and V 2 bases, and 5 bases lay outside the gene matches. This CDR3 spans 15 amino acids. Germline V lookup: CDR1 SGHTA, CDR2 FQGNSA. The CDR3 spells CASSLTEGGSYEQYF. CDR3 bases: TGTGCCAGCAGCTTAACCGAGGGAGGGTCCTACGAGCAGTACTTC.

This clonotype was seen at least ten times. V is TRBV7-6 and J is TRBJ2-2; 12 positions match TRBD1. V shed 5 bases and J 9 bases; nucleotides not matched to a gene: 7. The CDR3 has 15 residues. Germline CDR1 reads SGHVS; CDR2 reads FNYEAQ. The CDR3 protein is CASSPGGTGGRELFF. In DNA, the CDR3 is TGTGCCAGCAGCCCTGGGGGGACAGGGGGCCGGGAGCTGTTTTTT. The whole variable domain, filled in from reference TRBV7-6 and TRBJ2-2, reads GAGVSQSPRYKVTKRGQDVALRCDPISGHVSLYWYRQALGQGPEFLTYFNYEAQQDKSGLPNDRFSAERPEGSISTLTIQRTEQRDSAMYRCASSPGGTGGRELFFGEGSRLTVL.

Details on this clonotype: The junction and the germline gene differ at one end; a read error may be behind it. The chain carries TRBV24-1 and TRBJ2-3, with 10 bases fitting TRBD1. Per the germline V gene, CDR1 is KGHDR and CDR2 is SFDVKD. The CDR3 covers 16 residues. For the CDR3, the DNA is TGTGCCACCAGCGCCATGGACAGGGGGGATGGAGATACGCATTATTTT. Translating it yields CATSAMDRGDGDTHYF.

The J gene is TRBJ1-1, the V gene TRBV18; D is uncertain. CDR3 length equals 12 residues. The germline gives CDR1 KGHSH, CDR2 LQKENI. Trimming shortened V by 3 bases and J by 11 bases, and 13 bases separated the two germline ends. The CDR3 nucleotides read TGTGCCAGCTCACCCCAGACCGTAGACGCTTTCTTT. Translated, it gives CASSPQTVDAFF.

In its sample, this clonotype was seen many times. The chain joins TRBV5-1 to TRBJ2-3, with D possibly being TRBD1 (5 bases). V was trimmed by 0 bases and J by 1 base, leaving 15 bases between them. This CDR3 region has 17 residues. Germline lookup yields CDR1 SGHRS and CDR2 YFSETQ. CDR3 amino acids: CASSLAGQGSRTDTQYF. In DNA form, the CDR3 reads TGCGCCAGCAGCTTGGCCGGTCAGGGATCCCGCACAGATACGCAGTATTTT.

This clonotype was counted at least ten times. The chain links TRBV5-1 to TRBJ2-5; D assignment may be TRBD1 or TRBD2 (5 bases each). This CDR3 spans 15 amino acids. V was clipped by 4 bases and J by 0 bases, with 13 bases between them. Germline V lookup: CDR1 SGHRS, CDR2 YFSETQ. CDR3 sequence (DNA): TGCGCCAGCAGCGTTACGGGACGGAACCAAGAGACCCAGTACTTC. Its translation is CASSVTGRNQETQYF.

This clonotype has just a few counts. A much larger clonotype is one base distant, so this may be a read error. The J gene is TRBJ2-7, the V gene TRBV11-1; a weak D match, TRBD2 (6 bases). The CDR3 loop spans 13 amino acids. The V gene's germline CDR1 is SGHAT and CDR2 FQDESV (reference sequence). In nucleotides, the CDR3 is TGTGCCAGCAGCTTACAGGGACTCTACGAGCAGTGCTTC. It codes for CASSLQGLYEQCF.

This clonotype was seen repeatedly, ten times or more. This chain connects TRBV28 to TRBJ2-1; no clear D gene. The CDR3 extends over 12 amino acids. Trimming shortened V by 1 base and J by 7 bases, and 5 bases separated the two germline ends. CDR1 MDHEN and CDR2 SYDVKM come from the germline V gene. In DNA form, the CDR3 reads TGTGCCAGCAGTTTATTCGGGAATGAGCAGTTCTTC. Translation gives CASSLFGNEQFF.

The genes are TRBV5-4 and TRBJ1-1, with D hard to call. The V end was cut by 3 bases, the J end by 0 bases, with 15 bases between. The CDR3 is made up of 16 amino acids. From germline, CDR1 is SGHNT and CDR2 YYREEE (reference sequence). The DNA for the CDR3 is TGTGCCAGCAGCTACTCCCCGACACGCATGAACACTGAAGCTTTCTTT. Translated: CASSYSPTRMNTEAFF.

This chain joins TRBV7-2 and TRBJ2-2, with a possible D match to TRBD1 (7 bases). This CDR3 region has 15 residues. The germline V gene encodes CDR1 SGHTA and CDR2 FQGNSA. Trimming removed 8 bases from V and 3 bases from J, with 16 bases in between. CDR3 bases: TGTGCCAGCTGCGAGCGCAGGGGGGACACCGGGGAGCTGTTTTTT. It is translated as CASCERRGDTGELFF.

This clonotype appeared many times. This rearrangement joins TRBV12-3 or TRBV12-4 to TRBJ1-3; possibly TRBD1 for D (5 bases). This CDR3 has 15 amino acids. V shed 1 base and J shed 1 base, with 8 bases lying between them. CDR3 residues: CASSLGAGSGNTIYF. The CDR3 DNA is TGTGCCAGCAGTTTAGGAGCAGGGTCTGGAAACACCATATATTTT.

CDR3 sequence reads: CASSYGGRRYEQYF. The CDR3, as DNA: TGTGCCAGCAGTTACGGCGGGAGGCGCTACGAGCAGTACTTC. The chain couples TRBV6-5 to TRBJ2-7; 8 bases align to TRBD2. There are 14 residues in the CDR3. From germline, CDR1 is MNHEY and CDR2 SVGAGI. V was pared by 2 bases and J by 3 bases, with 3 bases of the junction left unmatched.

There are many counts of this clonotype. The V and J genes are TRBV12-3 or TRBV12-4 and TRBJ2-3, with 7 bases that match TRBD2. V shed 3 bases and J 0 bases; nucleotides not matched to a gene: 9. The CDR3 is 17 residues long. In nucleotides, the CDR3 is TGTGCCAGCAGTTTGGCTAGCGGAAACCCTAGCACAGATACGCAGTATTTT. Protein: CASSLASGNPSTDTQYF.

This clonotype was counted ten times or more. The chain has TRBV28 and TRBJ1-1; D might be TRBD1 (6 bases). The germline V and J ends were trimmed by 6 bases and 2 bases, with 19 bases remaining between them. Germline assignment: CDR1 MDHEN and CDR2 SYDVKM. The CDR3 has 16 amino acids. The CDR3 DNA follows: TGTGCCAGCAGCACGCCAGGGGTTGGGGCCAACACTGAAGCTTTCTTT. Translating gives CASSTPGVGANTEAFF.

Many counts were recorded for this clonotype. This sequence joins TRBV7-2 and TRBJ1-1; D not certain. CDR1 is SGHTA, CDR2 FQGNSA, per germline. Trimming shortened V by 5 bases and J by 2 bases, and 9 bases separated the two germline ends. The CDR3 has 13 amino acids. The chain's CDR3 is CASSLYRNTEAFF. The CDR3 DNA follows: TGTGCCAGCAGCCTCTACAGAAACACTGAAGCTTTCTTT.

The chain links TRBV11-2 to TRBJ1-1; no firm D call. The germline V gene has CDR1 SGHAT and CDR2 FQNNGV. Deletions cut 5 bases from V and 11 bases from J, with 15 bases between. The CDR3 loop spans 12 amino acids. The CDR3 loop reads CASSPGLGRAFF. The CDR3 DNA follows: TGTGCCAGCAGCCCTGGACTGGGAAGGGCTTTCTTT.

This clonotype has just a few counts. CDR3 DNA: TGTGCCAGCAGCTTCCGGGACGGCTATGGCTACACCTTC. Translated, it gives CASSFRDGYGYTF. The J gene is TRBJ1-2, the V gene TRBV3-1; TRBD1 might be the D (5 bases). CDR3 length: 13 residues. CDR1 and CDR2 from the germline V gene are LGHDT and YNNKEL (reference sequence). Trimming took 5 bases from V and 4 from J, leaving 11 bases between them. Full variable domain (remainder filled in from reference TRBV3-1 and TRBJ1-2): DTAVSQTPKYLVTQMGNDKSIKCEQNLGHDTMYWYKQDSKKFLKIMFSYNNKELIINETVPNRFSPKSPDKAHLNLHINSLELGDSAVYFCASSFRDGYGYTFGSGTRLTVV.

CDR3 DNA sequence: TGTGCCAGCAGCTTAGGGATAGCAAATGAGCAGTTCTTC. Translated, it gives CASSLGIANEQFF. The J gene is TRBJ2-1, the V gene TRBV7-2, with D hard to call. Germline CDR1 is SGHTA and CDR2 is FQGNSA. The germline V and J ends were trimmed by 1 base and 7 bases, with 8 bases remaining between them. The CDR3 runs to 13 residues.

As regards this clonotype: One junction end does not reproduce the germline sequence, and a read error may be involved. CDR3 protein: CTSSPIQIYNEQFF. The CDR3, as DNA: TGTACCAGCTCACCAATCCAGATCTACAATGAGCAGTTCTTC. This chain joins TRBV18 and TRBJ2-1, with D hard to call. Germline V lookup: CDR1 KGHSH, CDR2 LQKENI. The CDR3 is 14 residues long. Complete variable domain (other parts from reference TRBV18 and TRBJ2-1): NAGVMQNPRHLVRRRGQEARLRCSPMKGHSHVYWYRQLPEEGLKFMVYLQKENIIDESGMPKERFSAEFPKEGPSILRIQQVVRGDSAAYFCTSSPIQIYNEQFFGPGTRLTVL.

Many counts were recorded for this clonotype. CDR3 amino acids: CSVVGQDSYEQYF. The CDR3 nucleotides read TGCAGCGTGGTTGGACAGGACTCCTACGAGCAGTACTTC. The chain uses TRBV29-1 and TRBJ2-7; TRBD1 agrees at 7 bases. Germline V CDR1 and CDR2: SQVTM, ANQGSEA. The CDR3 is 13 residues long. The V segment lost 6 bases and the J segment 0 bases; nucleotides outside the gene matches: 5.

There are a few counts of this clonotype. The V call is TRBV19, the J call TRBJ2-7; D unclear. CDR3 length equals 15 residues. The germline gives CDR1 LNHDA, CDR2 SQIVND (reference sequence). Trimming removed 7 bases from V and 0 bases from J, with 16 bases in between. The DNA for the CDR3 is TGTGCCAGTACCCCCGGCGTCGCGGACTCCTACGAGCAGTACTTC. It codes for CASTPGVADSYEQYF.

This clonotype has ten or more counts. The chain joins TRBV6-5 to TRBJ2-1; TRBD2 matches at 8 bases. The CDR3 covers 16 residues. Trimming took 2 bases from V and 9 from J; bases not matched to a gene: 12. Germline CDR1 and CDR2: MNHEY and SVGAGI. The CDR3 reads CASSYGSAGGGSEQFF. The CDR3 DNA follows: TGTGCCAGCAGTTACGGATCGGCGGGAGGTGGTAGTGAGCAGTTCTTC.

There are many counts of this clonotype. The chain is built from TRBV25-1 and TRBJ1-1, with D possibly matching TRBD1 (6 bases). The V end was cut by 5 bases, the J end by 10 bases, with 14 bases between. The CDR3 covers 12 residues. Germline values: CDR1 MGHDK, CDR2 SYGVNS. The CDR3 reads CASSMAGDGAFF. The CDR3 DNA reads as TGTGCCAGCAGTATGGCAGGGGACGGAGCTTTCTTT.

This clonotype was seen repeatedly, ten times or more. The chain combines TRBV12-3 or TRBV12-4 with TRBJ1-1; possible D gene TRBD1, 5 bases. Trimming cost V 3 bases and J 1 base, with 12 bases left between them. This CDR3 comprises 15 residues. CDR3 loop: CASSFLGGSNTEAFF. The CDR3 DNA sequence: TGTGCCAGCAGTTTTTTGGGGGGGTCGAACACTGAAGCTTTCTTT.

The chain joins TRBV21-1 to TRBJ2-1; the table's D gene call, TRBD1, was not cross checked with the DNA. TRBV21-1 is tagged as a pseudogene. The CDR3 spans 16 residues. CDR3 sequence: CASSTGQGGEYNEQFF. CDR3 nucleotides: TGTGCCAGCAGCACGGGACAGGGGGGGGAGTACAATGAGCAGTTCTTC.

This clonotype was detected ten times or more. The V gene is TRBV7-9, the J gene TRBJ1-1; D not resolved. Per the germline V gene, CDR1 is SEHNR and CDR2 is FQNEAQ (reference sequence). With 2 bases removed from V and 1 base from J, the gap between germline ends came to 11 bases. There are 15 residues in the CDR3. CDR3 nucleotide sequence: TGTGCCAGCAGCTTAATGGCGTTGGAGAACACTGAAGCTTTCTTT. The encoded protein is CASSLMALENTEAFF.

This clonotype has a handful of counts. This chain uses TRBV30 with TRBJ2-4, with a weak D call TRBD2 (5 bases). In germline, CDR1 is GTSNPN, CDR2 SVGIG (reference sequence). V was cut by 0 bases and J by 5 bases, with 5 bases left in between. CDR3 length: 12 amino acids. The chain's CDR3 is CAWSVGENIQYF. CDR3 bases: TGTGCCTGGAGTGTCGGGGAAAACATTCAGTACTTC. The full variable domain, completed using reference TRBV30 and TRBJ2-4, is SQTIHQWPATLVQPVGSPLSLECTVEGTSNPNLYWYRQAAGRGLQLLFYSVGIGQISSEVPQNLSASRPQDRQFILSSKKLLLSDSGFYLCAWSVGENIQYFGAGTRLSVL.